The clone carrying this TCR beta chain occurred once. Sequencing was performed with immunoSEQ multiplex PCR; in TCRdb, only in-frame clones are kept and a portion is missing. The table lists over 200,000 clones, around 89% of them singletons. These data come from a study of blood T cell repertoires in COVID-19. In the study overall: Sample material is recorded as cDNA or gDNA derived from T cells, B-cell-depleted T cells, or PBMCs.

The age range of participants was about 18 to 89 years, with residence in roughly 25 US areas. Cohort 3 donors counted as recovered after two negative PCRs, clearance, or resolved symptoms. The germline V gene has CDR1 MNHEY and CDR2 SMNVEV (reference sequence). This CDR3 is built from 16 residues. The V end was cut by 6 bases, the J end by 8 bases, with 22 bases between. This rearrangement joins TRBV27 to TRBJ1-4; a weak D match, TRBD1 (6 bases). Input material: PBMCs or T cells enriched from blood (not recorded which). The TCR was taken from a man aged 35-49 years who had recovered from COVID-19. The CDR3 bases are TGTGCCAGCAGCTACGTGGATGGACAGAGGAAGGAAAAACTGTTTTTT. Amino acids: CASSYVDGQRKEKLFF.